This T cell receptor (beta chain) was found in a study of cytomegalovirus exposure and HLA in healthy donors. Overall study context: Within an early data release were roughly 83 million unique TCRs drawn from HLA-typed donors. General study results and limits: In a later analysis, at a false discovery rate of 0.05, approximately 15,000 TCR beta sequences matched HLA alleles. Roughly uniform sequencing depth across donors was assumed, possibly incorrectly.

These donors counted as nominally healthy when sampled, but unrecorded immune exposures were likely. The PCR had 60 Vbeta and 13 Jbeta primers. The table came from immunoSEQ multiplex PCR; TCRdb's copy has only in-frame clones and leaves some out. The sample shows some 150,000 clones, roughly 85% of them seen only once. Germline loops: CDR1 SGHAT, CDR2 FQNNGV. Trimming removed 3 bases from V and 0 bases from J; junction bases left unmatched: 8. The CDR3 has 17 residues. In the case of this clone: Its antigen is as yet unknown.

The sequencing input was PBMCs. The V gene is TRBV11-2, the J gene TRBJ1-3, with TRBD1 matching over 7 bases. The clonotype originates from a man aged 35-49 years in good health and CMV-seropositive. Here the CDR3 DNA reads TGTGCCAGCAGCTTCTTTTCCGGACAGGCCTCTGGAAACACCATATATTTT. Residues: CASSFFSGQASGNTIYF.